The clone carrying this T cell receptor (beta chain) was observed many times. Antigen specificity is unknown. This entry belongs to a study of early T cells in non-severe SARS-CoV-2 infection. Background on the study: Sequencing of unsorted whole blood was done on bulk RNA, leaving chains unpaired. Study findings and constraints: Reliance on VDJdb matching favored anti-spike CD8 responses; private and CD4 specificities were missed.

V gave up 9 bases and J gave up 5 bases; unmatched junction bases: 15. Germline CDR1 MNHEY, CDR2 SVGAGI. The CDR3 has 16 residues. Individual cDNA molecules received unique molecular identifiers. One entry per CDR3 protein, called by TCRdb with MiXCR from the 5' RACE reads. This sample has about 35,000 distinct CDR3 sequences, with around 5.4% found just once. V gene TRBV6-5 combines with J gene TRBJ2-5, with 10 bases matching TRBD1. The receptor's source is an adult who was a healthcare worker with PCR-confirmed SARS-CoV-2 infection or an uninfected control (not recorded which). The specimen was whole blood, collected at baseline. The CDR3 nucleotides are TGTGCCAGTCAGGGGTCCGGGACAGGGGAGCGGGAGACCCAGTACTTC. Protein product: CASQGSGTGERETQYF.